The entry below gives a single TCR beta chain sequence along with its context. In the original workflow: Quantification of nucleated cells was approximated via reference gene primer amplification. TCRdb keeps only in-frame clones here, not all; method: immunoSEQ multiplex PCR. V and J calls and clone size are as listed in that table; D and trimming were resolved from the DNA. The sample gives about 150,000 clones, roughly 72% of which show up once; 3.7% is in the top ten. The sample belongs to a study of blood T cell repertoires in COVID-19. Study-wide background: The study drew acute and convalescent COVID-19 samples from the United States, Italy and Spain. Sources were T cells, B-cell-depleted T cells, or PBMCs; the material itself was cDNA or gDNA.

The sample consisted of peripheral blood. The clonotype comes from a woman older than 75 with acute or convalescent COVID-19.

The CDR3 here is CASSPDRGAMNTEAFF. The CDR3 DNA sequence: TGTGCCAGCAGCCCTGACAGGGGGGCCATGAACACTGAAGCTTTCTTT. J is TRBJ1-1 and V is TRBV2, with 9 bases lining up with TRBD1. The CDR3 has 16 amino acids. V gave up 6 bases and J gave up 0 bases; unmatched junction bases: 8. Germline CDR1 and CDR2: SNHLY and FYNNEI.